The 30 T cell receptor beta chains below all came from one sample that was sequenced in a study of CD8 T cells in ankylosing spondylitis. These receptors have no known antigen. Study observations and caveats: Characteristic of ankylosing spondylitis blood, it appeared, was a TCR beta motif comprising several highly homologous variants.

MiXCR, applied by TCRdb to the 5' RACE reads, yields one record per CDR3 protein. The data show 750,000 to 850,000 distinct CDR3 sequences, with 10% to 15% seen just once and 0.51% held by the top ten. The sequenced material came from blood, either unsorted or a sorted T cell fraction (not recorded which). Receptor source: a male donor with ankylosing spondylitis.

This clonotype was seen many times. V usage is TRBV12-3 or TRBV12-4 and J usage is TRBJ2-5; D is perhaps TRBD2 (5 bases). The V gene lost 6 bases and the J gene lost 2 bases, with 13 bases spanning the gap. This CDR3 spans 14 amino acids. CDR3 residues: CASRLRGGQETQYF. CDR3 in DNA: TGTGCCAGCAGACTACGGGGTGGTCAAGAGACCCAGTACTTC.

On this clonotype itself: An end of the junction does not agree with germline; a read error may underlie this. V and J are TRBV18 and TRBJ1-5; D gene unclear. CDR1 KGHSH and CDR2 LQKENI come from the germline V gene. This CDR3 has 15 amino acids. This CDR3 is CASSMVKPRNQPQHF. In DNA form, the CDR3 reads TGTGCCAGCTCAATGGTGAAGCCGAGAAATCAGCCACAGCATTTT.

This clonotype was seen at least ten times. The chain joins TRBV7-2 to TRBJ2-5; 7 bases line up with TRBD1. V lost 5 bases and J lost 5; bases outside the gene matches: 8. The CDR3 spans 14 residues. Germline-derived CDR1 and CDR2 are SGHTA and FQGNSA. The CDR3 DNA reads as TGTGCCAGCAGCACTAACAGGGGAGCGGAGACCCAGTACTTC. Translating gives CASSTNRGAETQYF.

The DNA of the CDR3 is TGTGCCATCAGCGCGGGACGTCTGATTCAGTACTTC. Its protein product is CAISAGRLIQYF. The V gene is TRBV10-3, the J gene TRBJ2-4; TRBD2 might be the D (6 bases). This CDR3 is built from 12 residues. CDR1 is ENHRY and CDR2 is SYGVKD in the germline V gene. Trimming removed 6 bases from V and 10 bases from J, with 13 bases in between.

This rearrangement joins TRBV7-9 to TRBJ2-2; the D gene could be TRBD1 or TRBD2 (5 bases each). Germline V CDR1 and CDR2: SEHNR, FQNEAQ (reference sequence). CDR3 length: 13 residues. The V and J ends lost 5 bases and 7 bases respectively, with 11 bases between them. The DNA of the CDR3 is TGTGCCAGCAGCCGAGGGGTTGGCGGGGAGCTGTTTTTT. Translation gives CASSRGVGGELFF.

This clonotype was found a few times. CDR3: CASSTTGQGITEAFF. In DNA, the CDR3 is TGCGCCAGCAGCACAACGGGACAGGGGATCACTGAAGCTTTCTTT. The chain recombines TRBV5-1 with TRBJ1-1; 10 positions agree with TRBD1. The V gene end was trimmed by 4 bases and the J gene end by 4 bases; junction bases not matched to a gene: 7. The length of the CDR3 is 15 residues. Germline V gene data show CDR1 as SGHRS and CDR2 as YFSETQ.

The V and J genes are TRBV24-1 and TRBJ2-3; the D call may be TRBD1 or TRBD2 (7 bases each). Trimming stripped 1 base from V and 5 bases from J, with 15 bases between. CDR3 length: 16 residues. CDR1 is KGHDR and CDR2 is SFDVKD in the germline V gene. In nucleotides, the CDR3 is TGTGCCACCAGTGATTTTCGGCAGGGGGGGGGAGATACGCAGTATTTT. Protein sequence: CATSDFRQGGGDTQYF.

The J gene is TRBJ1-2, the V gene TRBV25-1; D possibly corresponds to TRBD1 (6 bases). V lost 2 bases and J lost 1, with 11 bases in between. CDR1 and CDR2 from the germline V gene are MGHDK and SYGVNS. CDR3 size: 15 residues. This chain's CDR3 is CASSEPGGLNYGYTF. CDR3 DNA sequence: TGTGCCAGCAGTGAACCCGGGGGCCTTAACTATGGCTACACCTTC.

About this clonotype: A much larger clone sits a single nucleotide away, making a read error possible. The CDR3 DNA follows: TGTGCCAGCAGCGGGGATAGCGGGAACCTTCAAGAGACCCAGTACTTC. Residues: CASSGDSGNLQETQYF. The V call is TRBV7-9, the J call TRBJ2-5; 8 nucleotides agree with TRBD2. The junction had 10 bases not matched to a gene; V was cut back by 5 bases and J by 2 bases. The germline V gene encodes CDR1 SEHNR and CDR2 FQNEAQ (reference sequence). The CDR3 has 16 residues.

This clonotype was observed at least ten times. The gene calls are TRBV5-1 and TRBJ1-1, with a tentative D call TRBD1 (5 bases). CDR1 and CDR2 from the germline V gene are SGHRS and YFSETQ. Trimming stripped 4 bases from V and 0 bases from J, with 7 bases between. The CDR3 is 13 amino acids. The CDR3 sequence is CASSDSLNTEAFF. CDR3 DNA sequence: TGCGCCAGCAGCGACAGTCTGAACACTGAAGCTTTCTTT.

The table lists this clonotype with a few counts. This chain links TRBV12-5 with TRBJ1-1, with 8 bases matching TRBD1. Germline V gene data show CDR1 as LGHNT and CDR2 as FRNRAP. V lost 5 bases to trimming and J lost 9 bases; unmatched junction nucleotides: 5. The CDR3 is 12 amino acids. The DNA of the CDR3 is TGTGCTAGTGGTCCAGGCAGGGGGCAAGCTTTCTTT. It is translated as CASGPGRGQAFF.

This clonotype was counted only a few times. V usage is TRBV6-5 and J usage is TRBJ1-3; D ambiguous. This CDR3 has 15 residues. In germline, CDR1 is MNHEY, CDR2 SVGAGI. Trimming left V 0 bases short and J 8 bases short, with 14 bases between. As DNA, the CDR3 is TGTGCCAGCAGTTACTCGAACGGGTTCTCGGACACCATATATTTT. This translates into CASSYSNGFSDTIYF.

This clonotype has just a few counts. V usage is TRBV4-3 and J usage is TRBJ2-7; possible D gene TRBD2, 5 bases. V lost 0 bases and J lost 3, with 12 bases in between. The germline V gene encodes CDR1 LGHNA and CDR2 YSLEER. The length of the CDR3 is 15 residues. The CDR3 loop reads CASSQDRSGGYEQYF. The CDR3 region has the DNA TGCGCCAGCAGCCAAGATCGAAGCGGCGGCTACGAGCAGTACTTC.

V and J are TRBV20-1 and TRBJ2-1; D gene unclear. The CDR3 has 15 amino acids. Trimming took off 5 bases at V and 0 bases at J, with 14 bases between the two ends. Germline-derived CDR1 and CDR2 are DFQATT and SNEGSKA (reference sequence). This CDR3 is CSAPPGVSSYNEQFF. CDR3 coding DNA: TGCAGTGCTCCACCGGGTGTCAGCTCCTACAATGAGCAGTTCTTC.

This clonotype was recorded many times. The chain has TRBV4-3 and TRBJ1-1; TRBD1 is a possible D gene (6 bases). Trimming stripped 1 base from V and 5 bases from J, with 11 bases between. CDR3 size: 14 residues. CDR1 and CDR2 from the germline V gene are LGHNA and YSLEER. CDR3 DNA: TGCGCCAGCAGCCAAGGAGGGGGAGGTACTGAAGCTTTCTTT. The encoded protein is CASSQGGGGTEAFF.

This clonotype was found a few times. This chain connects TRBV3-1 to TRBJ2-2; 10 bases align to TRBD2. The V segment lost 4 bases and the J segment 3 bases; nucleotides outside the gene matches: 2. The CDR3 loop spans 15 amino acids. Germline-derived CDR1 and CDR2 are LGHDT and YNNKEL (reference sequence). CDR3 sequence reads: CASSPGTSDTGELFF. For the CDR3, the DNA is TGTGCCAGCAGCCCCGGGACTAGCGACACCGGGGAGCTGTTTTTT.

The table lists this clonotype with a few counts. The chain couples TRBV20-1 to TRBJ2-5; TRBD1 aligns across 8 bases. The CDR3 consists of 12 residues. V dropped 8 bases and J dropped 3; count of bases not matched to a gene: 5. CDR1 is DFQATT, CDR2 SNEGSKA, per germline (reference sequence). The CDR3 protein is CSTRGLKETQYF. DNA for the CDR3: TGCAGTACCAGGGGGCTTAAAGAGACCCAGTACTTC.

This clonotype occurred a few times. The chain links TRBV20-1 to TRBJ1-4; 9 nucleotides align to TRBD1. The CDR3 consists of 13 residues. After removal of 5 bases from V and 8 bases from J, the junction contained 6 bases not matched to a gene. Germline V CDR1 and CDR2: DFQATT, SNEGSKA (reference sequence). This CDR3 reads CSAQDRGDEKLFF. Here the CDR3 DNA reads TGCAGTGCTCAAGACAGGGGGGACGAAAAACTGTTTTTT.

This clonotype was seen more than once but under ten times. The chain has TRBV27 and TRBJ2-7; TRBD2 matches 8 bases. The V gene's germline CDR1 is MNHEY and CDR2 SMNVEV (reference sequence). The length of the CDR3 is 14 residues. V dropped 6 bases and J dropped 0; count of bases not matched to a gene: 4. Here the CDR3 DNA reads TGTGCCAGCAGAGACGGGGGGGGCTCCTACGAGCAGTACTTC. It yields the protein CASRDGGGSYEQYF.

This clonotype was seen ten or more times. The chain employs TRBV5-1 and TRBJ2-7; 8 nucleotides align to TRBD1. Germline V CDR1 and CDR2: SGHRS, YFSETQ. The V and J ends lost 4 bases and 3 bases, in that order; junction bases with no gene match: 6. This CDR3 spans 14 amino acids. The CDR3 protein is CASSPGQGNYEQYF. CDR3 DNA sequence: TGCGCCAGCAGCCCTGGACAGGGAAACTACGAGCAGTACTTC.

The V gene is TRBV5-4, the J gene TRBJ2-6; TRBD1 matches 8 bases. This CDR3 comprises 15 residues. The trim removed 6 bases at V and 0 bases at J, leaving 2 bases unmatched. Germline V CDR1 and CDR2: SGHNT, YYREEE (reference sequence). DNA for the CDR3: TGTGCCAGCACAACAGGGGGCTCTGGGGCCAACGTCCTGACTTTC. Translated, it gives CASTTGGSGANVLTF.

This clonotype appeared a few times. J is TRBJ1-1 and V is TRBV29-1, with TRBD1 matching 7 bases. CDR3 length: 10 residues. J lost 11 bases, V lost 6 bases, and 6 bases had no gene match. Germline V gives CDR1 SQVTM, CDR2 ANQGSEA. CDR3 residues: CSVGTEDAFF. The CDR3 bases are TGCAGCGTCGGGACAGAAGACGCTTTCTTT.

This clonotype has just a few counts. V and J are TRBV6-1 and TRBJ1-4; no definite D call. In germline, CDR1 is MNHNS, CDR2 SASEGT. Trimming removed 3 bases at V and 7 bases at J, with 15 bases between. This CDR3 has 15 residues. CDR3 loop: CASSETWVLGEKLFF. As DNA, the CDR3 is TGTGCCAGCAGTGAGACGTGGGTCCTGGGTGAAAAACTGTTTTTT.

The V gene is TRBV27, the J gene TRBJ2-1; D not resolved. The CDR3 is made up of 19 amino acids. Trimming removed 3 bases from V and 0 bases from J, with 21 bases in between. CDR1 is MNHEY and CDR2 is SMNVEV in the germline V gene (reference sequence). The DNA of the CDR3 is TGTGCCAGCAGTTTTTACCCGGATCCCAACCCGAGCTCCTACAATGAGCAGTTCTTC. Its translation is CASSFYPDPNPSSYNEQFF.

This clonotype was detected many times. The chain uses TRBV12-3 or TRBV12-4 and TRBJ2-1; D is unresolved. The V end lost 1 base, the J end lost 6 bases, and 4 bases lay between the germline ends. The CDR3 has 12 residues. The CDR3 loop is CASSLVGNEQFF. In DNA form, the CDR3 reads TGTGCCAGCAGTTTAGTAGGCAATGAGCAGTTCTTC.

This clonotype occurred many times. The chain is built from TRBV7-2 and TRBJ2-3; TRBD2 aligns across 12 bases. V was pared by 5 bases and J by 4 bases, with 7 bases of the junction left unmatched. This CDR3 spans 16 amino acids. Germline values: CDR1 SGHTA, CDR2 FQGNSA. The DNA for the CDR3 is TGTGCCAGCAGCAATGGACTAGCGGGGTTCGCAGATACGCAGTATTTT. It codes for CASSNGLAGFADTQYF.

Ten or more counts support this clonotype. V and J are TRBV12-3 or TRBV12-4 and TRBJ1-4; no reliable D call. The V end lost 3 bases, the J end lost 6 bases, and 11 bases lay between the germline ends. The CDR3 covers 14 residues. CDR3 sequence reads: CASSFVSSDEKLFF. CDR3 coding DNA: TGTGCCAGCAGTTTCGTAAGTTCGGATGAAAAACTGTTTTTT.

This clonotype was detected only a few times. This chain links TRBV6-4 with TRBJ1-1, with 7 bases matching TRBD1. This CDR3 is 13 amino acids long. V dropped 4 bases and J dropped 5; count of bases not matched to a gene: 4. Germline V gene lookup returns CDR1 MRHNA and CDR2 SNTAGT. As DNA, the CDR3 is TGTGCCAGCAGTGTAGGGGGCAAGACTGAAGCTTTCTTT. Amino acid sequence: CASSVGGKTEAFF.

The CDR3 bases are TGTGCCAGCAGCTTAGGATGGACAGTGAACTACGAGCAGTACTTC. As protein: CASSLGWTVNYEQYF. The chain links TRBV7-2 to TRBJ2-7; D may be TRBD1 (6 bases). The ends were cut back, 1 base at V and 3 bases at J, with 13 bases in the middle. Germline V gives CDR1 SGHTA, CDR2 FQGNSA. The CDR3 totals 15 residues.

This clonotype was counted a few times. This chain uses TRBV20-1 with TRBJ1-6; TRBD1 matches at 8 bases. V lost 5 bases and J lost 7; bases outside the gene matches: 7. The CDR3 extends over 14 amino acids. Germline V CDR1 and CDR2: DFQATT, SNEGSKA (reference sequence). The CDR3 coding sequence is TGCAGTGCTTGGAACCGGGACAGGAATTCACCCCTCCACTTT. Its protein is CSAWNRDRNSPLHF.